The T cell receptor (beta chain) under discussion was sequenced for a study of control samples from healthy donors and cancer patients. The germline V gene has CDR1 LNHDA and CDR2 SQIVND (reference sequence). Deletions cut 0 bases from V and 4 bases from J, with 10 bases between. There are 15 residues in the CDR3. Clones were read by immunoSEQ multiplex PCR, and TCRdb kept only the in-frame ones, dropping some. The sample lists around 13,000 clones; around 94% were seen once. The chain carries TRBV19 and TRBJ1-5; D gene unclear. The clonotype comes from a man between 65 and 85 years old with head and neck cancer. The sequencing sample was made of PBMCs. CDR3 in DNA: TGTGCCAGTAGTATAGATGGACGGGAGAATCAGCCCCAGCATTTT. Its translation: CASSIDGRENQPQHF.